These 26 T cell receptor beta chains originate from one sample sequenced in a study of identical twins. MiXCR was run by TCRdb on the 5' RACE reads, yielding one entry per CDR3 protein. The sample shows 700,000 or so distinct CDR3 sequences, 8.5% to 9% of them seen only once. These data also formed part of another study, on yellow fever vaccine responses in identical twins.

The specimen was PBMCs. These receptors were collected from a woman between 18 and 29 years old in good health.

This clonotype was seen only a few times. The V gene is TRBV18, the J gene TRBJ2-7, with D unresolved. The CDR3 sequence is 15 residues long. From germline, CDR1 is KGHSH and CDR2 LQKENI. V was trimmed by 6 bases and J by 2 bases, leaving 17 bases between them. Here the CDR3 DNA reads TGTGCCAGCTCCCCAGAGTCAGGCGTAGCCTACGAGCAGTACTTC. Encoded protein: CASSPESGVAYEQYF. The complete variable domain, with remaining parts taken from reference TRBV18 and TRBJ2-7, reads NAGVMQNPRHLVRRRGQEARLRCSPMKGHSHVYWYRQLPEEGLKFMVYLQKENIIDESGMPKERFSAEFPKEGPSILRIQQVVRGDSAAYFCASSPESGVAYEQYFGPGTRLTVT.

This clonotype has a count of ten or more. This chain uses TRBV15 with TRBJ2-3; D might be TRBD1 (7 bases). CDR1 and CDR2 (germline): LNHNV, YYDKDF (reference sequence). V gave up 11 bases and J gave up 11 bases, with 29 bases separating them. The CDR3 covers 15 residues. The CDR3 nucleotides read TGTGCCTCGCAGGCCCGGACAGGACTAACAATGGGGCAGTATTTT. Amino acid sequence: CASQARTGLTMGQYF.

The V call is TRBV25-1, the J call TRBJ2-1, with D possibly matching TRBD1 (6 bases). Trimming took off 8 bases at V and 0 bases at J, with 14 bases between the two ends. Germline CDR1 and CDR2: MGHDK and SYGVNS. The CDR3 length is 15 residues. As DNA, the CDR3 is TGTGCCAGCCAGATTGGGGACACCTCCTACAATGAGCAGTTCTTC. Amino acids: CASQIGDTSYNEQFF.

This clonotype was seen more than once but under ten times. This sequence joins TRBV28 and TRBJ1-1; D uncertain. Trimming removed 3 bases from V and 6 bases from J, with 8 bases in between. The germline V gene encodes CDR1 MDHEN and CDR2 SYDVKM. There are 12 residues in the CDR3. The DNA of the CDR3 is TGTGCCAGCAGTTTCGGGGAGGCTGAAGCTTTCTTT. Translating gives CASSFGEAEAFF.

This clonotype was found a few times. The chain couples TRBV7-2 to TRBJ1-2; TRBD1 matches at 9 bases. V lost 4 bases, J lost 5 bases, and 11 bases stayed unmatched. The CDR3 loop spans 16 amino acids. CDR1 SGHTA and CDR2 FQGNSA come from the germline V gene. For the CDR3, the DNA is TGTGCCAGCAGCTATCCCCCCGGGACAGGGAGATATGGCTACACCTTC. Protein sequence: CASSYPPGTGRYGYTF.

This clonotype was detected a few times. J is TRBJ1-2 and V is TRBV27; 7 positions match TRBD1. With 2 bases clipped from V and 1 base from J, the junction kept 4 bases outside the gene matches. The CDR3 has 15 amino acids. CDR1 is MNHEY and CDR2 is SMNVEV in the germline V gene (reference sequence). CDR3 sequence reads: CASSLTGVDNYGYTF. The CDR3 DNA sequence: TGTGCCAGCAGTTTAACAGGGGTGGATAACTATGGCTACACCTTC.

In this sample, this clonotype turned up many times. The chain joins TRBV2 to TRBJ2-7; perhaps TRBD1 as D (5 bases). The CDR3 has 11 amino acids. V was trimmed by 8 bases and J by 5 bases, leaving 10 bases between them. Germline V gene data show CDR1 as SNHLY and CDR2 as FYNNEI. The CDR3: CASLYRNEQYF. DNA of the CDR3: TGTGCCAGCCTATACAGGAACGAGCAGTACTTC.

This clonotype has only a few counts. The rearrangement joins TRBV29-1 to TRBJ1-4; 7 nucleotides agree with TRBD1. V lost 7 bases to trimming and J lost 4 bases; unmatched junction nucleotides: 9. The V gene's germline CDR1 is SQVTM and CDR2 ANQGSEA. The CDR3 extends over 14 amino acids. The CDR3 here is CSAAEGAGNEKLFF. CDR3 DNA: TGCAGCGCCGCGGAGGGGGCTGGTAATGAAAAACTGTTTTTT. The whole variable domain, remainder taken from reference TRBV29-1 and TRBJ1-4, is SAVISQKPSRDICQRGTSLTIQCQVDSQVTMMFWYRQQPGQSLTLIATANQGSEATYESGFVIDKFPISRPNLTFSTLTVSNMSPEDSSIYLCSAAEGAGNEKLFFGSGTQLSVL.

The rearrangement joins TRBV9 to TRBJ2-2, with 7 bases identical to TRBD1. The CDR3 extends over 16 amino acids. Trimming removed 1 base from V and 5 bases from J; junction bases left unmatched: 8. The germline V gene has CDR1 SGDLS and CDR2 YYNGEE. CDR3 sequence: CASSVRAGGSTGELFF. The CDR3 DNA reads TGTGCCAGCAGCGTACGGGCAGGGGGAAGTACCGGGGAGCTGTTTTTT.

This clonotype has just a few counts. V usage is TRBV7-2 and J usage is TRBJ2-7, with a tentative D call TRBD1 (6 bases). The CDR3 length is 13 residues. The V gene's germline CDR1 is SGHTA and CDR2 FQGNSA. Between the trimmed V and J ends, which lost 8 bases and 4 bases, there was a span of 15 bases. The CDR3 region is CASGEGVIYEQYF. CDR3 nucleotide sequence: TGTGCCAGCGGAGAGGGGGTGATTTACGAGCAGTACTTC.

This clonotype was recorded at least ten times. V and J are TRBV6-2 or TRBV6-3 and TRBJ2-1, with a weak D call TRBD1 (5 bases). This CDR3 comprises 16 residues. Germline V CDR1 and CDR2: MNHEY, SVGEGT. The V end lost 7 bases, the J end lost 9 bases, and 25 bases lay between the germline ends. The CDR3 region is CASKVTRTSGVGEQFF. CDR3 coding DNA: TGTGCCAGCAAGGTCACGAGGACATCTGGGGTCGGTGAGCAGTTCTTC.

The V call is TRBV20-1, the J call TRBJ2-7, with 8 positions matching TRBD1. The germline gives CDR1 DFQATT, CDR2 SNEGSKA (reference sequence). The trim removed 6 bases at V and 4 bases at J, leaving 14 bases unmatched. The CDR3 has 15 residues. In nucleotides, the CDR3 is TGCAGTGCAACCCTACCGGGACAGGTAGCATACGAGCAGTACTTC. Translation gives CSATLPGQVAYEQYF.

This clonotype was picked up many times. The chain combines TRBV5-6 with TRBJ2-5; the D is unclear. This CDR3 has 15 residues. The V gene lost 0 bases and the J gene lost 5 bases, with 14 bases spanning the gap. Germline V gene sequence: CDR1 SGHDT, CDR2 YYEEEE. As DNA, the CDR3 is TGTGCCAGCAGCTTGGATGGTGAGGTCCGGGAGACCCAGTACTTC. Amino acid sequence: CASSLDGEVRETQYF.

The sample holds many counts of this clonotype. This sequence joins TRBV5-1 and TRBJ2-2; D gene unclear. Germline assignment: CDR1 SGHRS and CDR2 YFSETQ. Trimming took off 0 bases at V and 6 bases at J, with 9 bases between the two ends. The CDR3 is 14 amino acids. The CDR3, as DNA: TGCGCCAGCAGCTTGGTCGGACCCCCCGGGGAGCTGTTTTTT. Translated, it gives CASSLVGPPGELFF.

The chain is built from TRBV12-3 or TRBV12-4 and TRBJ1-6; D not certain. The length of the CDR3 is 13 residues. V dropped 4 bases and J dropped 10 bases, with 11 bases sitting between them. The CDR3: CASSYGTLSPLHF. CDR3 DNA: TGTGCCAGCAGTTACGGCACACTGTCACCCCTCCACTTT.

This clonotype was counted between two and nine times. The chain links TRBV4-1 to TRBJ2-1, with 8 bases that match TRBD2. The length of the CDR3 is 18 residues. Trimming cost V 0 bases and J 4 bases; bases outside gene matches: 11. Germline V CDR1 and CDR2: MGHRA, YSYEKL. CDR3 sequence reads: CASSQDGGGAGAYNEQFF. CDR3 DNA sequence: TGCGCCAGCAGCCAAGATGGGGGGGGAGCGGGGGCGTACAATGAGCAGTTCTTC.

The V gene is TRBV6-1, the J gene TRBJ2-7, with D perhaps TRBD2 (6 bases). The V and J ends lost 2 bases and 4 bases respectively, with 12 bases between them. Per germline, CDR1 MNHNS and CDR2 SASEGT. The CDR3 has 14 amino acids. The CDR3 DNA reads TGTGCCAGCAGTGAATATGGCGGGGCATACGAGCAGTACTTC. Residues: CASSEYGGAYEQYF.

In its sample, this clonotype was seen a few times. The chain employs TRBV20-1 and TRBJ2-5, with a tentative D call TRBD1 (6 bases). CDR1 and CDR2 from the germline V gene are DFQATT and SNEGSKA (reference sequence). The V end was cut by 6 bases, the J end by 3 bases, with 17 bases between. This CDR3 has 14 amino acids. The CDR3 spells CSATTGAGEETQYF. The CDR3 DNA is TGCAGTGCCACCACTGGGGCAGGGGAAGAGACCCAGTACTTC.

This clonotype was detected many times. The chain links TRBV7-3 to TRBJ2-2; D unresolved. The CDR3 contains 13 residues. Between the trimmed V and J ends, which lost 6 bases and 0 bases, there was a span of 5 bases. CDR1 SGHTA and CDR2 FQGTGA come from the germline V gene. CDR3 coding DNA: TGTGCCAGCAGTTACTCGAACACCGGGGAGCTGTTTTTT. This translates into CASSYSNTGELFF. The full variable domain, with the rest looked up from reference TRBV7-3 and TRBJ2-2, is GAGVSQTPSNKVTEKGKYVELRCDPISGHTALYWYRQSLGQGPEFLIYFQGTGAADDSGLPNDRFFAVRPEGSVSTLKIQRTERGDSAVYLCASSYSNTGELFFGEGSRLTVL.

This clonotype appeared many times. The chain joins TRBV2 to TRBJ2-7; TRBD2 is a possible D gene (5 bases). The CDR3 is 11 residues long. Germline CDR1 and CDR2: SNHLY and FYNNEI. Deletions cut 8 bases from V and 2 bases from J, with 7 bases between. The CDR3 nucleotides read TGTGCCAGCTCGGGGACCTACGAGCAGTACTTC. It specifies CASSGTYEQYF.

The rearrangement links TRBV5-1 to TRBJ2-3, with a possible D match to TRBD2 (5 bases). This CDR3 contains 14 residues. The V end lost 3 bases, the J end lost 5 bases, and 13 bases lay between the germline ends. The germline CDR1 and CDR2 sequences are SGHRS and YFSETQ. Here the CDR3 DNA reads TGCGCCAGCAGCTGGATTACGGCGGGAGATACGCAGTATTTT. Translation: CASSWITAGDTQYF. Drawing the rest from reference TRBV5-1 and TRBJ2-3, the complete variable domain is KAGVTQTPRYLIKTRGQQVTLSCSPISGHRSVSWYQQTPGQGLQFLFEYFSETQRNKGNFPGRFSGRQFSNSRSEMNVSTLELGDSALYLCASSWITAGDTQYFGPGTRLTVL.

This clonotype was recorded a few times. The chain carries TRBV4-1 and TRBJ2-5; D may correspond to TRBD1 or TRBD2 (7 bases each). CDR1 and CDR2 from the germline V gene are MGHRA and YSYEKL. The CDR3 runs to 18 residues. The germline V and J ends were trimmed by 0 bases and 6 bases, with 23 bases remaining between them. CDR3 DNA sequence: TGCGCCAGCAGCCAAGACGGGCAGCGGGGACAGCGGGTGAAGACCCAGTACTTC. This encodes CASSQDGQRGQRVKTQYF.

This clonotype was seen only a few times. The chain uses TRBV12-3 or TRBV12-4 and TRBJ2-5; 9 bases line up with TRBD1. V dropped 7 bases and J dropped 4; count of bases not matched to a gene: 7. The CDR3 is 14 residues long. This CDR3 is CASTSDRGLETQYF. The CDR3 coding sequence is TGTGCCAGCACCTCGGACAGGGGATTAGAGACCCAGTACTTC.

This clonotype was detected many times. The chain couples TRBV7-9 to TRBJ2-5; maybe TRBD2 (7 bases). The V gene lost 4 bases and the J gene lost 0 bases, with 15 bases spanning the gap. This CDR3 has 16 amino acids. Per germline, CDR1 SEHNR and CDR2 FQNEAQ (reference sequence). The CDR3 DNA follows: TGTGCCAGCAGCTCTAGCGGACAGTTGTACCAAGAGACCCAGTACTTC. This codes for CASSSSGQLYQETQYF.

This clonotype came up a few times. V and J are TRBV7-9 and TRBJ2-7; 13 bases line up with TRBD2. This CDR3 region has 17 residues. CDR1 and CDR2 (germline): SEHNR, FQNEAQ (reference sequence). Losses at the gene ends were 2 bases for V and 4 bases for J; bases not matched to a gene: 8. CDR3 DNA: TGTGCCAGCAGCTTATCTGGCGTGACTAGCGGGAGGTACGAGCAGTACTTC. Translated, it gives CASSLSGVTSGRYEQYF.

The chain recombines TRBV20-1 with TRBJ1-2; D gene unclear. Germline V CDR1 and CDR2: DFQATT, SNEGSKA (reference sequence). The V gene lost 3 bases and the J gene lost 4 bases, with 21 bases spanning the gap. The CDR3 sequence is 16 residues long. CDR3 bases: TGCAGTGCTAGTGAGGCGGTTGGAGTTCGGGGCTATGGCTACACCTTC. Its translation: CSASEAVGVRGYGYTF.